Each of the 13 T cell receptor beta chains below was sequenced from the same sample in a study of Graves' ophthalmopathy and Graves' hyperthyroidism. Amplification of TCR beta CDR3 regions used RNA transcripts. Following a first-round RT-PCR that used HTBI primers, a second-round multiplex PCR was carried out. TCRdb reprocessed the multiplex PCR reads via MiXCR and lists one record per CDR3 protein. The sample holds over a million distinct CDR3 sequences, less than 45% seen once. Sequencing input: peripheral blood or thyroid tissue (not recorded which). The receptors stem from an adult man with Graves' hyperthyroidism.

This clonotype showed up many times. J is TRBJ1-2 and V is TRBV2, with D unresolved. V lost 8 bases to trimming and J lost 8 bases, with 15 bases between them. The CDR3 is 12 amino acids. The germline CDR1 and CDR2 sequences are SNHLY and FYNNEI. The CDR3 loop is CASLLASPGYTF. CDR3 DNA sequence: TGTGCCAGCTTGTTGGCCTCTCCAGGCTACACCTTC.

The chain employs TRBV7-6 and TRBJ1-2; D is ambiguous. The CDR3 runs to 14 residues. The germline V gene encodes CDR1 SGHVS and CDR2 FNYEAQ. Trimming shortened V by 5 bases and J by 3 bases, and 13 bases separated the two germline ends. CDR3: CASSRKQGHYGYTF. The CDR3 DNA sequence: TGTGCCAGCAGCAGAAAGCAAGGGCACTATGGCTACACCTTC.

This chain connects TRBV20-1 to TRBJ2-7; TRBD1 matches 7 bases. Unmatched junction bases numbered 10, after V lost 2 bases and J lost 3 bases. The CDR3 is 15 residues long. Germline CDR1 reads DFQATT; CDR2 reads SNEGSKA (reference sequence). CDR3 nucleotide sequence: TGCAGTGCTAGACGACAGGGCGGGCCGGACTACGAGCAGTACTTC. Its translation: CSARRQGGPDYEQYF.

This clonotype was counted between two and nine times. V gene TRBV5-4 combines with J gene TRBJ1-2; D perhaps matches TRBD1 (5 bases). V was trimmed by 2 bases and J by 0 bases, leaving 11 bases between them. Germline V gene sequence: CDR1 SGHNT, CDR2 YYREEE (reference sequence). There are 15 residues in the CDR3. CDR3 nucleotide sequence: TGTGCCAGCAGCTTCCGCCCGACAGCTAACTATGGCTACACCTTC. This codes for CASSFRPTANYGYTF.

This clonotype has at least ten counts. The chain carries TRBV7-8 and TRBJ2-5, with D perhaps TRBD2 (5 bases). This CDR3 has 15 amino acids. V was shortened by 1 base and J by 9 bases, with 18 bases between the two germline ends. Germline values: CDR1 SGHVS, CDR2 FQNEAQ. The DNA of the CDR3 is TGTGCCAGCAGCTTAGGTCCAGCGGCAGCCGGGGCCCAGTACTTC. As protein: CASSLGPAAAGAQYF.

As concerns this clonotype: A much larger clone differs by one base, so this may be a read error. The V and J genes are TRBV20-1 and TRBJ1-2; 8 bases agree with TRBD1. This CDR3 has 12 amino acids. Germline values: CDR1 DFQATT, CDR2 SNEGSKA (reference sequence). Trimming took 3 bases from V and 4 from J; bases not matched to a gene: 1. DNA for the CDR3: TGCAGTGCTAGCACAGGGGGCTATGGCTACACCTTC. Translating gives CSASTGGYGYTF.

This chain links TRBV7-9 with TRBJ2-7, with unresolved D. From germline, CDR1 is SEHNR and CDR2 FQNEAQ (reference sequence). Between the trimmed V and J ends, which lost 5 bases and 2 bases, there was a span of 25 bases. This CDR3 is built from 18 residues. CDR3 amino acids: CASSPSPGTEHRAYEQYF. The CDR3 nucleotides are TGTGCCAGCAGCCCCTCCCCGGGCACTGAGCACCGAGCCTACGAGCAGTACTTC. The variable domain in full, with the rest retrieved from reference TRBV7-9 and TRBJ2-7, is DTGVSQNPRHKITKRGQNVTFRCDPISEHNRLYWYRQTLGQGPEFLTYFQNEAQLEKSRLLSDRFSAERPKGSFSTLEIQRTEQGDSAMYLCASSPSPGTEHRAYEQYFGPGTRLTVT.

The chain employs TRBV19 and TRBJ2-5; TRBD1 aligns across 9 bases. There are 14 residues in the CDR3. Unmatched junction bases numbered 8, after V lost 7 bases and J lost 5 bases. CDR1 is LNHDA and CDR2 is SQIVND in the germline V gene (reference sequence). The CDR3 nucleotides are TGTGCCAGTACCGAGACAGGGGGGATGGAGACCCAGTACTTC. It encodes CASTETGGMETQYF.

In this sample, this clonotype turned up many times. V usage is TRBV10-3 and J usage is TRBJ1-2; 10 positions agree with TRBD1. CDR3 size: 14 residues. After removal of 3 bases from V and 7 bases from J, the junction contained 5 bases not matched to a gene. CDR1 is ENHRY, CDR2 SYGVKD, per germline. Written as DNA, the CDR3 is TGTGCCATCAGTGATGGACAGGGGGTACTTGGCTACACCTTC. This translates into CAISDGQGVLGYTF.

This clonotype was seen at least ten times. The chain is built from TRBV25-1 and TRBJ1-2, with 8 bases aligning to TRBD1. Germline-derived CDR1 and CDR2 are MGHDK and SYGVNS. This CDR3 has 16 residues. J lost 6 bases, V lost 3 bases, and 12 bases had no gene match. The chain's CDR3 is CASSEGSGGALDGYTF. The CDR3 nucleotides read TGTGCCAGCAGTGAGGGATCAGGGGGCGCTTTGGATGGCTACACCTTC.

The chain recombines TRBV29-1 with TRBJ2-2, with 9 positions matching TRBD2. The CDR3 totals 15 residues. Per germline, CDR1 SQVTM and CDR2 ANQGSEA. V was clipped by 3 bases and J by 4 bases; unmatched bases: 6. The CDR3 loop reads CSVEPLAGITGELFF. In DNA form, the CDR3 reads TGCAGCGTTGAGCCCCTAGCGGGAATCACCGGGGAGCTGTTTTTT.

Of note for this clonotype: Given a much more abundant clone one base away, this may be a read error. The J gene is TRBJ2-5, the V gene TRBV2, with D maybe TRBD1 (6 bases). Deletions cut 7 bases from V and 4 bases from J, with 13 bases between. This CDR3 contains 13 residues. Germline-derived CDR1 and CDR2 are SNHLY and FYNNEI. In DNA form, the CDR3 reads TGTGCCAGCAAGCAGGGGACGGCAGAGACCCAGTACTTC. This encodes CASKQGTAETQYF.

V gene TRBV9 combines with J gene TRBJ1-3; D not resolved. CDR1 is SGDLS and CDR2 is YYNGEE in the germline V gene. This CDR3 is built from 14 residues. V lost 2 bases and J 2 bases, leaving 8 bases between the germline ends. In DNA, the CDR3 is TGTGCCAGCAGCGTGCAAGGGACTGGAAACACCATATATTTT. The encoded protein is CASSVQGTGNTIYF.